The rows below give T cell receptor beta chains drawn from one sample of a study of early stage breast cancer tumors. The method was immunoSEQ multiplex PCR; TCRdb's version includes in-frame clones alone and lacks a portion of them. The sample consists of 70,000 or so clones, over 80% of them appearing once. Sequencing was carried out using blood. These receptor sequences come from a person in their 40s with breast cancer. The CDR3 runs from the conserved cysteine through the conserved F or W. Each record gives: clone size, D gene, V gene, J gene, CDR3 protein, CDR3 DNA. D genes are given only for firm matches. Clone size is given for some rows only: seen once, a few or many times, or a class if the clone is expanded.

abundance: NA
d_gene: NA
v_gene: TRBV7-3
j_gene: TRBJ2-3
CDR3aa: CASSLSGGTVTDTQYF
CDR3nt: TGTGCCAGCAGCTTGAGCGGTGGAACAGTCACAGATACGCAGTATTTT

abundance: NA
d_gene: NA
v_gene: TRBV5-5
j_gene: TRBJ1-5
CDR3aa: CASSLEVYSNQPQHF
CDR3nt: TGTGCCAGCAGCTTGGAGGTTTATAGCAATCAGCCCCAGCATTTT

abundance: NA
d_gene: NA
v_gene: TRBV5-6
j_gene: TRBJ2-5
CDR3aa: CASSLMSFGGETQYF
CDR3nt: TGTGCCAGCAGCTTGATGTCTTTCGGTGGAGAGACCCAGTACTTC

abundance: NA
d_gene: NA
v_gene: TRBV28
j_gene: TRBJ2-7
CDR3aa: CASSLAYEQYF
CDR3nt: TGTGCCAGCAGTTTAGCCTACGAGCAGTACTTC

abundance: NA
d_gene: TRBD1
v_gene: TRBV11-3
j_gene: TRBJ2-1
CDR3aa: CASSLGLGTEKQFF
CDR3nt: TGTGCCAGCAGCTTAGGGTTGGGGACAGAAAAGCAGTTCTTC

abundance: NA
d_gene: NA
v_gene: TRBV5-8
j_gene: TRBJ1-5
CDR3aa: CASSFRRQNQPQHF
CDR3nt: TGTGCCAGCAGCTTTAGGCGGCAGAATCAGCCCCAGCATTTT

abundance: NA
d_gene: NA
v_gene: TRBV4-1
j_gene: TRBJ1-2
CDR3aa: CASSQNTGTLNYGYTF
CDR3nt: TGCGCCAGCAGCCAAAATACCGGGACCCTTAACTATGGCTACACCTTC

abundance: NA
d_gene: TRBD1
v_gene: TRBV6-6
j_gene: TRBJ1-4
CDR3aa: CASSNHGTGGEKLFF
CDR3nt: TGTGCCAGCAGTAACCATGGGACAGGGGGGGAAAAACTGTTTTTT

abundance: once
d_gene: NA
v_gene: TRBV20-1
j_gene: TRBJ2-1
CDR3aa: CSARVGNEQFF
CDR3nt: TGCAGTGCTAGAGTCGGGAATGAGCAGTTCTTC

abundance: NA
d_gene: NA
v_gene: TRBV7-8
j_gene: TRBJ2-1
CDR3aa: CASRTLAYYNEQFF
CDR3nt: TGTGCCAGCAGGACTCTAGCGTACTACAATGAGCAGTTCTTC

abundance: NA
d_gene: TRBD2
v_gene: TRBV28
j_gene: TRBJ2-3
CDR3aa: CASSSLAGAPLADTQYF
CDR3nt: TGTGCCAGCAGTTCACTAGCGGGAGCCCCCTTGGCAGATACGCAGTATTTT

abundance: few
d_gene: TRBD1
v_gene: TRBV27
j_gene: TRBJ1-1
CDR3aa: CASSRQGGKIEAFF
CDR3nt: TGTGCCAGCAGTCGACAGGGGGGGAAGATTGAAGCTTTCTTT

abundance: NA
d_gene: NA
v_gene: TRBV5-1
j_gene: TRBJ2-2
CDR3aa: CASRRGDSLNTGELFF
CDR3nt: TGCGCCAGCAGGCGGGGGGACAGCTTGAACACCGGGGAGCTGTTTTTT

abundance: NA
d_gene: NA
v_gene: TRBV14
j_gene: TRBJ1-2
CDR3aa: CASSQVSTDCTF
CDR3nt: TGTGCCAGCAGCCAAGTTAGTACGGATTGCACCTTC

abundance: NA
d_gene: NA
v_gene: TRBV29-1
j_gene: TRBJ2-2
CDR3aa: CSVLKRKNTGELFF
CDR3nt: TGCAGCGTTTTGAAGCGAAAGAACACCGGGGAGCTGTTTTTT

abundance: NA
d_gene: NA
v_gene: TRBV7-8
j_gene: TRBJ1-2
CDR3aa: CASSPPKGQNYGYTF
CDR3nt: TGTGCCAGCAGCCCCCCTAAGGGGCAGAACTATGGCTACACCTTC

abundance: once
d_gene: NA
v_gene: TRBV5-1
j_gene: TRBJ2-1
CDR3aa: CASSLVRGEGRVNEQFF
CDR3nt: TGCGCCAGCAGCTTGGTCAGGGGGGAGGGCAGGGTGAATGAGCAGTTCTTC

abundance: once
d_gene: TRBD1
v_gene: TRBV2
j_gene: TRBJ2-7
CDR3aa: CASNLQGAFKQYF
CDR3nt: TGTGCCAGCAACTTACAGGGGGCATTTAAGCAGTACTTC

abundance: NA
d_gene: NA
v_gene: TRBV6-1
j_gene: TRBJ1-2
CDR3aa: CASSEAEGDWDGYTF
CDR3nt: TGTGCCAGCAGTGAAGCTGAAGGGGACTGGGATGGCTACACCTTC

abundance: NA
d_gene: TRBD2
v_gene: TRBV28
j_gene: TRBJ2-7
CDR3aa: CASSSLAGDRYEQYF
CDR3nt: TGTGCCAGCAGTTCACTAGCGGGAGATAGGTACGAGCAGTACTTC

abundance: NA
d_gene: NA
v_gene: TRBV27
j_gene: TRBJ1-1
CDR3aa: CASSLSHMNTEAFF
CDR3nt: TGTGCCAGCAGTTTATCCCATATGAACACTGAAGCTTTCTTT

abundance: NA
d_gene: NA
v_gene: TRBV7-9
j_gene: TRBJ2-2
CDR3aa: CASSLRGTGELFF
CDR3nt: TGTGCCAGCAGCTTAAGGGGAACCGGGGAGCTGTTTTTT

abundance: NA
d_gene: TRBD1
v_gene: TRBV7-9
j_gene: TRBJ1-1
CDR3aa: CASSGWDRGRTEAFF
CDR3nt: TGTGCCAGCAGCGGGTGGGACAGGGGAAGAACTGAAGCTTTCTTT

abundance: NA
d_gene: NA
v_gene: TRBV6-6
j_gene: TRBJ2-1
CDR3aa: CASIQDITYNEQFF
CDR3nt: TGTGCCAGCATTCAGGACATTACCTACAATGAGCAGTTCTTC

abundance: NA
d_gene: NA
v_gene: TRBV6-5
j_gene: TRBJ1-2
CDR3aa: CASSYERGNGYTF
CDR3nt: TGTGCCAGCAGTTACGAGAGGGGTAACGGCTACACCTTC

abundance: NA
d_gene: TRBD1
v_gene: TRBV7-9
j_gene: TRBJ1-1
CDR3aa: CASTPTGGMNTEAFF
CDR3nt: TGTGCCAGCACCCCGACAGGGGGAATGAACACTGAAGCTTTCTTT

abundance: NA
d_gene: TRBD2
v_gene: TRBV9
j_gene: TRBJ2-1
CDR3aa: CASSVDTGGWNEQFF
CDR3nt: TGTGCCAGCAGCGTAGACACGGGAGGCTGGAATGAGCAGTTCTTC

abundance: few
d_gene: NA
v_gene: TRBV28
j_gene: TRBJ2-7
CDR3aa: CASSFKGEQYF
CDR3nt: TGTGCCAGCAGTTTCAAGGGCGAGCAGTACTTC

abundance: NA
d_gene: TRBD2
v_gene: TRBV4-1
j_gene: TRBJ2-3
CDR3aa: CASSQGGGSRSTDTQYF
CDR3nt: TGCGCCAGCAGCCAAGGGGGCGGGAGTCGTAGCACAGATACGCAGTATTTT

abundance: NA
d_gene: TRBD1
v_gene: TRBV5-6
j_gene: TRBJ2-5
CDR3aa: CASSSQGLRQETQYF
CDR3nt: TGTGCCAGCAGCTCACAGGGGTTGAGACAAGAGACCCAGTACTTC

abundance: few
d_gene: NA
v_gene: TRBV19
j_gene: TRBJ2-6
CDR3aa: CASTRTHKSSGANVLTF
CDR3nt: TGTGCCAGTACCCGGACACACAAGAGCTCTGGGGCCAACGTCCTGACTTTC

abundance: NA
d_gene: NA
v_gene: TRBV7-9
j_gene: TRBJ1-2
CDR3aa: CASSSLGGADGYTF
CDR3nt: TGTGCCAGCAGCTCGCTGGGGGGCGCGGATGGCTACACCTTC

abundance: NA
d_gene: NA
v_gene: TRBV7-8
j_gene: TRBJ2-2
CDR3aa: CASSLGSGTGELFF
CDR3nt: TGTGCCAGCAGCTTAGGGAGCGGGACCGGGGAGCTGTTTTTT

abundance: NA
d_gene: NA
v_gene: TRBV6-5
j_gene: TRBJ2-1
CDR3aa: CASSYSRQGYNEQFF
CDR3nt: TGTGCCAGCAGTTACTCAAGGCAGGGGTACAATGAGCAGTTCTTC

abundance: NA
d_gene: NA
v_gene: TRBV5-1
j_gene: TRBJ2-1
CDR3aa: CASSLGWRDNEQFF
CDR3nt: TGCGCCAGCAGCCTGGGGTGGAGGGACAATGAGCAGTTCTTC

abundance: NA
d_gene: NA
v_gene: TRBV5-6
j_gene: TRBJ2-5
CDR3aa: CASSLDPQSQYF
CDR3nt: TGTGCCAGCAGCCTGGACCCACAAAGTCAGTACTTC

abundance: NA
d_gene: NA
v_gene: TRBV11-1
j_gene: TRBJ1-2
CDR3aa: CASSLLGYDGYTF
CDR3nt: TGTGCCAGCAGCCTACTAGGGTACGATGGCTACACCTTC

abundance: NA
d_gene: NA
v_gene: TRBV18
j_gene: TRBJ2-2
CDR3aa: CASSPLVGELFF
CDR3nt: TGTGCCAGCTCACCACTAGTCGGGGAGCTGTTTTTT

abundance: NA
d_gene: NA
v_gene: TRBV10-2
j_gene: TRBJ2-5
CDR3aa: CASSEVSQETQYF
CDR3nt: TGCGCCAGCAGTGAAGTGAGCCAAGAGACCCAGTACTTC

abundance: NA
d_gene: TRBD1
v_gene: TRBV5-1
j_gene: TRBJ2-7
CDR3aa: CASSSMTGAPGEQYF
CDR3nt: TGCGCCAGCAGCTCAATGACAGGGGCTCCGGGGGAGCAGTACTTC

abundance: few
d_gene: NA
v_gene: TRBV2
j_gene: TRBJ2-7
CDR3aa: CASSEGPPGEQYF
CDR3nt: TGTGCCAGCAGTGAGGGCCCCCCTGGGGAGCAGTACTTC

abundance: NA
d_gene: NA
v_gene: TRBV7-2
j_gene: TRBJ2-6
CDR3aa: CASSLDSTSGANVLTF
CDR3nt: TGTGCCAGCAGCTTAGACAGCACCTCTGGGGCCAACGTCCTGACTTTC

abundance: NA
d_gene: TRBD1
v_gene: TRBV7-9
j_gene: TRBJ1-1
CDR3aa: CASSPQGARIRNTEAFF
CDR3nt: TGTGCCAGCAGCCCACAGGGGGCGCGAATCCGGAACACTGAAGCTTTCTTT

abundance: NA
d_gene: NA
v_gene: TRBV30
j_gene: TRBJ2-3
CDR3aa: CAWSGADSRSDTQYF
CDR3nt: TGTGCCTGGAGTGGGGCAGATAGTCGGTCGGATACGCAGTATTTT

abundance: NA
d_gene: TRBD2
v_gene: TRBV6-1
j_gene: TRBJ2-5
CDR3aa: CASSPVSGGETQYF
CDR3nt: TGTGCCAGCAGCCCGGTTAGCGGGGGAGAGACCCAGTACTTC

abundance: NA
d_gene: NA
v_gene: TRBV27
j_gene: TRBJ2-1
CDR3aa: CASSLKHPTYNEQFF
CDR3nt: TGTGCCAGCAGTTTAAAGCACCCCACCTACAATGAGCAGTTCTTC

abundance: once
d_gene: TRBD1
v_gene: TRBV18
j_gene: TRBJ2-7
CDR3aa: CASSRSRTGGDEQYF
CDR3nt: TGTGCCAGCTCGCGTTCGAGGACAGGGGGGGACGAGCAGTACTTC

abundance: NA
d_gene: NA
v_gene: TRBV11-2
j_gene: TRBJ1-4
CDR3aa: CASSLGVQGGEKLFF
CDR3nt: TGTGCCAGCAGCTTAGGAGTACAGGGTGGTGAAAAACTGTTTTTT

abundance: NA
d_gene: TRBD1
v_gene: TRBV7-9
j_gene: TRBJ1-5
CDR3aa: CASSPTGGQPQHF
CDR3nt: TGTGCCAGCAGCCCGACAGGGGGACAGCCCCAGCATTTT

abundance: NA
d_gene: NA
v_gene: TRBV15
j_gene: TRBJ1-1
CDR3aa: CATSRARLGRTEAFF
CDR3nt: TGTGCCACCAGCAGAGCAAGATTGGGGAGGACTGAAGCTTTCTTT

abundance: NA
d_gene: NA
v_gene: TRBV28
j_gene: TRBJ1-5
CDR3aa: CASSGEGGGNQPQHF
CDR3nt: TGTGCCAGCAGTGGAGAAGGGGGAGGCAATCAGCCCCAGCATTTT

abundance: few
d_gene: NA
v_gene: TRBV27
j_gene: TRBJ1-5
CDR3aa: CASSSGQPGNQPQHF
CDR3nt: TGTGCCAGCAGTTCCGGACAGCCTGGCAATCAGCCCCAGCATTTT

abundance: NA
d_gene: TRBD2
v_gene: TRBV9
j_gene: TRBJ2-1
CDR3aa: CASSAQPGLAGVRFF
CDR3nt: TGTGCCAGCAGCGCACAACCGGGACTAGCGGGAGTTCGGTTCTTC

abundance: NA
d_gene: NA
v_gene: TRBV5-1
j_gene: TRBJ2-7
CDR3aa: CASSPLTGSYEQYF
CDR3nt: TGCGCCAGCAGCCCCCTGACAGGCTCCTACGAGCAGTACTTC

abundance: NA
d_gene: NA
v_gene: TRBV28
j_gene: TRBJ2-5
CDR3aa: CASSRDLRTETQYF
CDR3nt: TGTGCCAGCAGTCGGGACCTTAGGACGGAGACCCAGTACTTC

abundance: NA
d_gene: NA
v_gene: TRBV2
j_gene: TRBJ1-5
CDR3aa: CASAPGGNQPQHF
CDR3nt: TGTGCCAGCGCCCCCGGGGGCAATCAGCCCCAGCATTTT

abundance: few
d_gene: TRBD2
v_gene: TRBV7-3
j_gene: TRBJ2-1
CDR3aa: CASSSTSGHNEQFF
CDR3nt: TGTGCCAGCAGCTCGACTAGCGGACACAATGAGCAGTTCTTC

abundance: few
d_gene: TRBD1
v_gene: TRBV10-3
j_gene: TRBJ1-1
CDR3aa: CAISRQGNTEAFF
CDR3nt: TGTGCCATCAGTCGACAGGGGAACACTGAAGCTTTCTTT

abundance: NA
d_gene: NA
v_gene: TRBV11-2
j_gene: TRBJ2-3
CDR3aa: CASSLGFRSDSADTQYF
CDR3nt: TGTGCCAGCAGCTTAGGTTTTCGAAGCGATTCCGCAGATACGCAGTATTTT

abundance: NA
d_gene: TRBD2
v_gene: TRBV9
j_gene: TRBJ2-7
CDR3aa: CASSPTSTSVYEQYF
CDR3nt: TGTGCCAGCAGCCCAACATCGACTAGCGTCTACGAGCAGTACTTC